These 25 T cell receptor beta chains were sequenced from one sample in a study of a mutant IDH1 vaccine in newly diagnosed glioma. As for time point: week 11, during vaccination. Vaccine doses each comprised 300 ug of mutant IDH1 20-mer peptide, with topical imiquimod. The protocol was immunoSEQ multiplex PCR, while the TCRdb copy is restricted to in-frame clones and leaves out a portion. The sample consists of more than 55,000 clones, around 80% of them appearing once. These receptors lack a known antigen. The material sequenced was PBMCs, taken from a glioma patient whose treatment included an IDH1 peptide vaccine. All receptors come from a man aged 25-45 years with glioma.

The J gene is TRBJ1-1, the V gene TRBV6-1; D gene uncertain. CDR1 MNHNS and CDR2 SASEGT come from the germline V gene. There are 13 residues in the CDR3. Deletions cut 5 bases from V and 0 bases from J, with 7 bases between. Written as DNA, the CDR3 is TGTGCCAGCAGTTATCGGATGAACACTGAAGCTTTCTTT. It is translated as CASSYRMNTEAFF.

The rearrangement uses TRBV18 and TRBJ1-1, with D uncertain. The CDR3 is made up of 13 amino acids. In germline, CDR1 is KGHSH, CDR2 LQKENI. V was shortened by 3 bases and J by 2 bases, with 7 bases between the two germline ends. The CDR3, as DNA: TGTGCCAGCTCACCGACGACTAACACTGAAGCTTTCTTT. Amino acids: CASSPTTNTEAFF.

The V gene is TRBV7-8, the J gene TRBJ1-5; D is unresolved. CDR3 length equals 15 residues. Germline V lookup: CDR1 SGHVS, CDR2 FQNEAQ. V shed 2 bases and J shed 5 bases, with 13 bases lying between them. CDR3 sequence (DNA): TGTGCCAGCAGCTTATATGGCTTAACGGATCAGCCCCAGCATTTT. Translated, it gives CASSLYGLTDQPQHF.

The CDR3 loop reads CASSLQDMNTEAFF. The CDR3 DNA is TGCGCCAGCAGCTTACAGGATATGAACACTGAAGCTTTCTTT. V gene TRBV5-1 combines with J gene TRBJ1-1; weak D call: TRBD1 (5 bases). The germline V gene encodes CDR1 SGHRS and CDR2 YFSETQ. The CDR3 runs to 14 residues. Trimming stripped 2 bases from V and 0 bases from J, with 8 bases between.

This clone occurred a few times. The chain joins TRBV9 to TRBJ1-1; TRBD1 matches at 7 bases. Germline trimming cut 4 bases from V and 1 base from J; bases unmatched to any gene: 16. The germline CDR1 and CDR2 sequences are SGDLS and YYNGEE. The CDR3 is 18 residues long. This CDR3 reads CASSLGAHPGGRNTEAFF. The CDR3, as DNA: TGTGCCAGCAGCCTGGGGGCCCATCCAGGGGGGAGGAACACTGAAGCTTTCTTT.

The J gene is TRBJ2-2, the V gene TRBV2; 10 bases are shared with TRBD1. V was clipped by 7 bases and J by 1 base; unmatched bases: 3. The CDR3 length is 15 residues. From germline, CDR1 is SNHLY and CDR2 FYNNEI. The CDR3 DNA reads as TGTGCCAGCATTTGGGACAGGGGGAACACCGGGGAGCTGTTTTTT. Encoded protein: CASIWDRGNTGELFF. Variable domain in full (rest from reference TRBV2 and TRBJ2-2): EPEVTQTPSHQVTQMGQEVILRCVPISNHLYFYWYRQILGQKVEFLVSFYNNEISEKSEIFDDQFSVERPDGSNFTLKIRSTKLEDSAMYFCASIWDRGNTGELFFGEGSRLTVL.

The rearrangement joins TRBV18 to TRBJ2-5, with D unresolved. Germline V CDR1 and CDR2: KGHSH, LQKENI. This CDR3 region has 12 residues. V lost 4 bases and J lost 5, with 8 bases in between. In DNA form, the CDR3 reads TGTGCCAGCTCACGGATAGGGGAGACCCAGTACTTC. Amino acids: CASSRIGETQYF.

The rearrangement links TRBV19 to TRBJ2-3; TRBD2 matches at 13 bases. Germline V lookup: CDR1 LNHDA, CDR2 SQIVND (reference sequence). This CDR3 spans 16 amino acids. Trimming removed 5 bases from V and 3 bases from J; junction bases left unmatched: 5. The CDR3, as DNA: TGTGCCAGTAGTGAGACTAGCGGGAGGTATACAGATACGCAGTATTTT. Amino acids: CASSETSGRYTDTQYF. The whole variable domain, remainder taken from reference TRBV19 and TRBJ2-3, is DGGITQSPKYLFRKEGQNVTLSCEQNLNHDAMYWYRQDPGQGLRLIYYSQIVNDFQKGDIAEGYSVSREKKESFPLTVTSAQKNPTAFYLCASSETSGRYTDTQYFGPGTRLTVL.

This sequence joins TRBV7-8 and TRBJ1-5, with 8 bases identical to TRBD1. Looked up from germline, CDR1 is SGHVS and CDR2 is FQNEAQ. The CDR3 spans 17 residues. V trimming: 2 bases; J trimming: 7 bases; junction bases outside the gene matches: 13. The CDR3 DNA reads TGTGCCAGCAGCTTAAAGCCGAGGACAGGGAAACCCCAGCCCCAGCATTTT. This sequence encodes CASSLKPRTGKPQPQHF.

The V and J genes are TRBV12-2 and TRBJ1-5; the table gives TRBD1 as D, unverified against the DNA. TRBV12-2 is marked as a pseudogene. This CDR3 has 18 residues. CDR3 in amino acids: CASRFSFADRPSNQPQHF. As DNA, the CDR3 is TGTGCAAGTCGCTTTTCTTTTGCCGACAGGCCTTCCAATCAGCCCCAGCATTTT.

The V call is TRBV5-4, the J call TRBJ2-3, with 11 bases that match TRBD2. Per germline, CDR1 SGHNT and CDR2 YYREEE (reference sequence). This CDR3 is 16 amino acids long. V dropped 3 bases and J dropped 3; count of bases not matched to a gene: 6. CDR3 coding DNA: TGTGCCAGCAGCTCGCAACTAGCGGGGGTTACAGATACGCAGTATTTT. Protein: CASSSQLAGVTDTQYF.

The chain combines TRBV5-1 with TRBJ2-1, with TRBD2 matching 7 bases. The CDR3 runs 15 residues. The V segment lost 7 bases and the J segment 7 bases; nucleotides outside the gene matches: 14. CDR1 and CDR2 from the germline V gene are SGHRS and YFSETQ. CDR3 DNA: TGCGCCAGCGACATCGGGCTAGCGGTCGAAAATGAGCAGTTCTTC. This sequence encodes CASDIGLAVENEQFF.

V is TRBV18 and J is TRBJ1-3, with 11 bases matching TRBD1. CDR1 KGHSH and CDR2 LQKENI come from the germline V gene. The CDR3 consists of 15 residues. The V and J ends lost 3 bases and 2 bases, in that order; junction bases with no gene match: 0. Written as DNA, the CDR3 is TGTGCCAGCTCACCGGACAGGGGGCCTGGAAACACCATATATTTT. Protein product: CASSPDRGPGNTIYF.

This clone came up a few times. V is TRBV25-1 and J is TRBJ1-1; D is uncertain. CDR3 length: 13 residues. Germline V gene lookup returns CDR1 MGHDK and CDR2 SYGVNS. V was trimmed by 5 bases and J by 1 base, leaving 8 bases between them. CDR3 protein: CASSRGGNTEAFF. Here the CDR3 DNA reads TGTGCCAGCAGTCGCGGTGGGAACACTGAAGCTTTCTTT.

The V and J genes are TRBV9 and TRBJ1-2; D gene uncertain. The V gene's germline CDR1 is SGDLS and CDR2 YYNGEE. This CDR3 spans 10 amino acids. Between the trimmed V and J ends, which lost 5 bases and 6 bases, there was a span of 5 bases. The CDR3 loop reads CASRRDGYTF. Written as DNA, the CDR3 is TGTGCCAGCAGACGAGATGGCTACACCTTC.

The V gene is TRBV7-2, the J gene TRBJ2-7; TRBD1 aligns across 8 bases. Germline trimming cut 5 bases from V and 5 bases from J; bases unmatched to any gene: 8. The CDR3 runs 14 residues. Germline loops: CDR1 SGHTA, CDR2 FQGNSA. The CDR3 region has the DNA TGTGCCAGCAGCCCGGGACAGGAAAGTCACGAGCAGTACTTC. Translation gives CASSPGQESHEQYF.

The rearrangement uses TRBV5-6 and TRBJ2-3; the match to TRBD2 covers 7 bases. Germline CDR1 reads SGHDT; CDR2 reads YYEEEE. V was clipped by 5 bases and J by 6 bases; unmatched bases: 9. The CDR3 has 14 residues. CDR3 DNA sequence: TGTGCCAGCAGATCTAGGACCGGGAGGGATACGCAGTATTTT. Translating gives CASRSRTGRDTQYF.

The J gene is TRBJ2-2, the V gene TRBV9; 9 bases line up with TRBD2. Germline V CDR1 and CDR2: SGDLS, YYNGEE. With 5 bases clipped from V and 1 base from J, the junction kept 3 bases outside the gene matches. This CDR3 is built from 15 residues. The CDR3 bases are TGTGCCAGCAGTTTAGCGGGGGAGAACACCGGGGAGCTGTTTTTT. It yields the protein CASSLAGENTGELFF.

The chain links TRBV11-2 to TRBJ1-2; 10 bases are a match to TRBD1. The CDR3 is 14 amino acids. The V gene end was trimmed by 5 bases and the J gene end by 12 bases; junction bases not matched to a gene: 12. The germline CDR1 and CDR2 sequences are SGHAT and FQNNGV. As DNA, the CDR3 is TGTGCCAGCAGCCCAGTAAGGGACAGGGGCCTTCACACCTTC. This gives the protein CASSPVRDRGLHTF.

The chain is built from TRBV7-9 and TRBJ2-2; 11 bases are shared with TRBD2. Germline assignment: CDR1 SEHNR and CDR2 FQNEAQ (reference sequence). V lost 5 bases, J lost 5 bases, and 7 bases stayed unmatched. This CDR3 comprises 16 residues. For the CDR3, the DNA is TGTGCCAGCAGCCCCGGGACTAGCGGACAGACCGGGGAGCTGTTTTTT. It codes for CASSPGTSGQTGELFF.

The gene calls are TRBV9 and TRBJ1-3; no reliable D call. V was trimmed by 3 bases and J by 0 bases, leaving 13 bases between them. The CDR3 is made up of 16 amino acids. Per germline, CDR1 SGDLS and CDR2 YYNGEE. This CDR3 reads CASSGDLEGSGNTIYF. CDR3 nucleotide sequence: TGTGCCAGCAGCGGCGATTTAGAGGGCTCTGGAAACACCATATATTTT.

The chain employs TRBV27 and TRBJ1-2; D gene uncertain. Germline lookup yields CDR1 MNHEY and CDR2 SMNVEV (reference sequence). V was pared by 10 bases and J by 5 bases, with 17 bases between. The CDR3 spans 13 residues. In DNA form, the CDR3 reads TGTGCCACAGCCAGTTCTGACCTGTATGGCTACACCTTC. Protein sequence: CATASSDLYGYTF.

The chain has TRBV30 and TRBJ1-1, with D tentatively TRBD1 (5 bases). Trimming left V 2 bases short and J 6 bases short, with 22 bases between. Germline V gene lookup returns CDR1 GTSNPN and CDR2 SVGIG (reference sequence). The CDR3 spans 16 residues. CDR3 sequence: CAWSLGFGAGQAEAFF. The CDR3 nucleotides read TGTGCCTGGAGTCTTGGATTCGGGGCAGGCCAAGCTGAAGCTTTCTTT.

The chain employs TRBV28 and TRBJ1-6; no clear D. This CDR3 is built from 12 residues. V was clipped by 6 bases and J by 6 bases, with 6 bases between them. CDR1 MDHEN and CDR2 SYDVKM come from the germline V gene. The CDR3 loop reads CASSPPNSPLHF. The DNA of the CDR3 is TGTGCCAGCAGCCCGCCTAATTCACCCCTCCACTTT.

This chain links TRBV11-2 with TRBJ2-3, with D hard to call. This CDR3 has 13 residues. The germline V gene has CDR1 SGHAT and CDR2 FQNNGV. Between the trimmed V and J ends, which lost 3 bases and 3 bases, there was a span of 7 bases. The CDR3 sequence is CASSFRITDTQYF. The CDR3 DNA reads TGTGCCAGCAGCTTCCGGATTACAGATACGCAGTATTTT. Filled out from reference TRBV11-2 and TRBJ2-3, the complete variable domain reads EAGVAQSPRYKIIEKRQSVAFWCNPISGHATLYWYQQILGQGPKLLIQFQNNGVVDDSQLPKDRFSAERLKGVDSTLKIQPAKLEDSAVYLCASSFRITDTQYFGPGTRLTVL.